The 13 T cell receptor beta chains reported below all come from one sample, sequenced in a study of graft-versus-host responses after intestinal transplantation. Intraepithelial lymphocytes and lamina propria lymphocytes were released through processing of graft tissue. The method was immunoSEQ multiplex PCR; TCRdb's version includes in-frame clones alone and lacks a portion of them. Of 60,000 to 65,000 clones listed, about nine tenths are singletons. The sample in question was ileum tissue, obtained 357 days after transplant. Receptors were obtained from a human patient who received an intestinal transplant, so some T cells may come from the graft donor.

CDR3 DNA: TGTGCCAGTAGAAGGCCGGGACCAACGGATGAAAAACTGTTTTTT. Translated, it gives CASRRPGPTDEKLFF. This sequence joins TRBV7-3 and TRBJ1-4; the D gene is possibly TRBD1 (5 bases). This CDR3 region has 15 residues. Trimming pared 9 bases from V and 6 bases from J, leaving 20 bases between. CDR1 and CDR2 from the germline V gene are SGHTA and FQGTGA.

V and J are TRBV6-1 and TRBJ1-2, with D uncertain. With 1 base removed from V and 6 bases from J, the gap between germline ends came to 15 bases. Germline CDR1 reads MNHNS; CDR2 reads SASEGT. The CDR3 has 15 residues. The CDR3 DNA reads as TGTGCCAGCAGTGAAGAGTATGGGCCTAGGGATGGCTACACCTTC. Translated: CASSEEYGPRDGYTF.

The J gene is TRBJ2-7, the V gene TRBV25-1, with D possibly TRBD1 on 6 matching bases. Germline V CDR1 and CDR2: MGHDK, SYGVNS. The CDR3 is made up of 12 amino acids. V was pared by 6 bases and J by 3 bases, with 9 bases between. CDR3 loop: CASRKDSYEQYF. The DNA of the CDR3 is TGTGCCAGCAGAAAGGACAGCTACGAGCAGTACTTC.

The V call is TRBV13, the J call TRBJ1-3; D possibly corresponds to TRBD1 (5 bases). CDR1 PRHDT and CDR2 FYEKMQ come from the germline V gene (reference sequence). This CDR3 comprises 16 residues. With 0 bases removed from V and 0 bases from J, the gap between germline ends came to 9 bases. The CDR3 DNA follows: TGTGCCAGCAGCTTAGGTGCGGGGGGCTCTGGAAACACCATATATTTT. Its translation: CASSLGAGGSGNTIYF.

The chain couples TRBV30 to TRBJ2-5, with 9 positions matching TRBD1. With the DNA end fitting TRBJ2-7 better, the J assignment may be wrong. Germline CDR1 is GTSNPN and CDR2 is SVGIG (reference sequence). This CDR3 comprises 15 residues. CDR3 in amino acids: CAWSVGTGITYEQYF. The CDR3 nucleotides are TGTGCCTGGAGTGTGGGGACAGGGATAACCTACGAGCAGTACTTC.

The chain links TRBV27 to TRBJ2-7, with D possibly being TRBD1 or TRBD2 (5 bases each). Germline V gene sequence: CDR1 MNHEY, CDR2 SMNVEV (reference sequence). V was pared by 2 bases and J by 2 bases, with 10 bases between. The CDR3 has 14 amino acids. CDR3 DNA sequence: TGTGCCAGCAGTTTAGAGGGGAGCCCCTACGAGCAGTACTTC. It codes for CASSLEGSPYEQYF.

The rearrangement joins TRBV27 to TRBJ2-6; weak D call: TRBD2 (6 bases). CDR1 and CDR2 (germline): MNHEY, SMNVEV (reference sequence). CDR3 length equals 17 residues. V lost 3 bases, J lost 2 bases, and 14 bases lay in between. For the CDR3, the DNA is TGTGCCAGCAGTTTTATGTCGGGGGACCCTGGGGCCAACGTCCTGACTTTC. Encoded protein: CASSFMSGDPGANVLTF.

This clone turned up a few times. The chain joins TRBV5-1 to TRBJ2-2; 11 positions match TRBD2. This CDR3 has 16 amino acids. Germline V gene data show CDR1 as SGHRS and CDR2 as YFSETQ. Trimming cost V 2 bases and J 0 bases; bases outside gene matches: 0. CDR3: CASSFSGGANTGELFF. The CDR3 nucleotides read TGCGCCAGCAGCTTTAGCGGGGGGGCGAACACCGGGGAGCTGTTTTTT.

The chain links TRBV28 to TRBJ1-1; the match to TRBD1 covers 9 bases. V shed 4 bases and J 1 base; nucleotides not matched to a gene: 7. The CDR3 totals 16 residues. Germline assignment: CDR1 MDHEN and CDR2 SYDVKM. The CDR3 DNA is TGTGCCAGCAGTTCCCTCTCGACAGGGGGGAACACTGAAGCTTTCTTT. As protein: CASSSLSTGGNTEAFF.

CDR3 in DNA: TGTGCCTGGAGTGGGTATGGCTACACCTTC. Translating gives CAWSGYGYTF. The chain employs TRBV30 and TRBJ1-2, with D unresolved. The V gene's germline CDR1 is GTSNPN and CDR2 SVGIG (reference sequence). V was pared by 1 base and J by 5 bases, with 2 bases between. This CDR3 has 10 residues.

V gene TRBV10-1 combines with J gene TRBJ2-7; perhaps TRBD1 as D (5 bases). Germline-derived CDR1 and CDR2 are WNHNN and SYGVQD (reference sequence). The length of the CDR3 is 13 residues. The V gene lost 10 bases and the J gene lost 2 bases, with 15 bases spanning the gap. The CDR3 DNA sequence: TGCGCCACTTGGGGCTCCGCCACCTACGAGCAGTACTTC. Its translation: CATWGSATYEQYF.

With regard to this clone: Other DNA variants within this sample encode the same CDR3. The chain joins TRBV5-1 to TRBJ2-7, with 11 bases fitting TRBD1. The J segment lost 3 bases and the V segment lost 4 bases, leaving 3 bases of the junction unmatched. The CDR3 runs to 14 residues. The germline V gene encodes CDR1 SGHRS and CDR2 YFSETQ. Written as DNA, the CDR3 is TGCGCCAGCAGCCCCGGGACAGGGGGCTACGAGCAGTACTTC. Translation gives CASSPGTGGYEQYF.

The CDR3 sequence: CASSARTGNTGELFF. DNA for the CDR3: TGTGCCAGCAGCGCACGGACAGGGAACACCGGGGAGCTGTTTTTT. The chain uses TRBV9 and TRBJ2-2, with 7 bases identical to TRBD1. The CDR3 covers 15 residues. Germline-derived CDR1 and CDR2 are SGDLS and YYNGEE. V shed 3 bases, J shed 1 base, and the junction held 3 bases outside the gene matches.